This T cell receptor (beta chain) originates from a study of T-cell reconstitution after alpha-beta-depleted transplantation in children. Preparing the TCRbeta library involved the use of unique molecular identifiers. TCRdb processed the PCR reads anew with MiXCR; each CDR3 protein has one entry. Found here are about 240,000 distinct CDR3 sequences, around 12% of them singletons; the top ten hold about 2.6%. This CDR3 region has 15 residues. Germline-derived CDR1 and CDR2 are SGHDT and YYEEEE. V lost 0 bases, J lost 5 bases, and 14 bases lay in between. This clonotype was recorded many times. The gene calls are TRBV5-6 and TRBJ2-5, with a weak D call TRBD2 (6 bases). The source of this sequence is a human donor who donated a stem cell graft to a child with acute lymphoblastic leukemia. Here the sequenced sample was PBMCs from the stem cell graft donor, taken from the stem cell graft. The CDR3 DNA reads as TGTGCCAGCAGCTTGGCCGGGACGGGAGAGGAGACCCAGTACTTC. It codes for CASSLAGTGEETQYF.